This TCR beta chain was sequenced during a study of blood T cell repertoires in COVID-19. Whole-study context: Specimens from acute and convalescent COVID-19 originated in the United States, Italy and Spain. Sources were T cells, B-cell-depleted T cells, or PBMCs; the material itself was cDNA or gDNA.

In the authors' workflow: The assay estimated nucleated cells by amplifying reference gene primers. Data came from immunoSEQ multiplex PCR; TCRdb stores just in-frame clones and leaves some out. That table supplies the V and J calls and clone size; D and trimming were determined from the DNA. The repertoire holds tens of thousands of clones, with more than 70% as singletons. CDR1 and CDR2 from the germline V gene are MNHNY and SVGAGI (reference sequence). The CDR3 extends over 14 amino acids. V lost 8 bases and J 2 bases, leaving 13 bases between the germline ends. The J gene is TRBJ1-5, the V gene TRBV6-6; D may be TRBD1 (5 bases). The TCR sequence derives from a man aged 45 to 65 with acute or convalescent COVID-19. The sample consisted of peripheral blood. The CDR3 protein is CASSTGGGNQPQHF. CDR3 coding DNA: TGTGCCAGCTCCACGGGGGGGGGCAATCAGCCCCAGCATTTT.